This TCR beta chain was obtained from a study of blood T cells in healthy people across ages (dated by TCRdb to between 2015 and 2017). The study in broad terms: In model experiments, template switching captured about one uniquely barcoded TCR beta cDNA molecule for every two T cells. To avoid experimental bias, donors of different ages were randomly spread across the sequencing lanes. Age-related changes in TCR beta repertoire diversity were measured in the study by deep sequencing normalized with unique cDNA molecular identifiers. For two donors (one aged 18 to 30 and one aged 80 or older), the study analyzed two additional independent replicas of 1 million unique cDNA reads from the same blood draw. The donors were divided into four age groups: young (average around 15 years), middle-aged (under 40), aged (62) and long-lived (around 80).

The 39 donors, aged about 6 to 95 years, were systemically healthy Caucasian individuals from Russia. Each donor gave approximately 9.3 milliliters of peripheral blood, collected into EDTA-treated Vacutainer tubes. Ficoll-Paque density-gradient centrifugation was used to isolate PBMCs, with at least 7 million per sample. Trizol reagent was used to extract total RNA from PBMCs, with at least 5 micrograms per sample. Naive CD45RAhigh/CD27high T cell percentages were measured by flow cytometry on a PBMC aliquot from every donor. Receptor amplification or capture employed 5' RACE. Instrument on record: Illumina HiSeq 2500. The second PCR ran for roughly 7 to 11 cycles and used a J-beta primer mix along with a sample-barcoded 5' primer. Each TCR beta cDNA molecule received a unique molecular identifier from a template-switch 5' adaptor carrying 12 random nucleotides. Each sample yielded at least 2.5 million CDR3-containing paired-end reads. All of the RNA was converted into first-strand cDNA using the Mint cDNA synthesis kit, with a TRBC-specific oligonucleotide serving as the primer. After uracil-DNA glycosylase treatment, a first 18-cycle PCR used universal primers M1SS and BC2_uni_R on all cDNA. In the authors' own workflow: For normalization, 1 million high-quality reads were randomly selected from each sample, with every read carrying a distinct molecular identifier. Instead of being binned into consensus sequences, reads that shared molecular identifiers were thrown out. MiTCR, set to a Q25 quality threshold and the strictest error-elimination algorithm, was used for CDR3 identification, clonotype clustering and error correction. A nonparametric unseen species model using Euler transformation provided a lower-bound estimate of total TCR beta diversity. Using fastp at Q25 and MiXCR, TCRdb reprocessed the public reads and kept productive beta chains. A single entry per CDR3 protein holds the most common genes and DNA from its merged rows. The V and J calls, along with clone size, are taken from TCRdb and not from the paper's own processing. For this sample the table gives approximately 1.5 million distinct CDR3 sequences, of which approximately 43% were detected only once. The top ten hold about 4% of the sample.

What the study reported, not specific to this receptor: Total diversity estimates from one million sequenced T cells were considered lower bounds and underestimates. Compared with the aged group, more naive CD4+ T cells, fewer expanded clones and increased TCR diversity were shown by the long-lived group, suggesting age selection. Since profiling was done on bulk unsorted PBMCs, naive and antigen-experienced compartments could not be conclusively compared. The CMV infection status of donors was not known, potentially confounding age-related changes in expanded clonotypes. Observed TCR beta diversity per million T cells fell roughly linearly with age, and a significant reduction was already apparent by age around 40. The percentage of naive T cells measured by flow cytometry correlated strongly with observed TCR beta diversity.

In regard to this clonotype: Its antigen has not been determined. No base quality values were provided; no much bigger clone lies one nucleotide off.

The sample was blood. This TCR came from a young woman in good health.

The sequence in DNA is TGTGCCAGCATCTTGGACCACTCCTACAATGAGCAGTTCTTC. The translation is CASILDHSYNEQFF. The chain couples TRBV6-6 to TRBJ2-1; the D gene lacks a confident call. Trimming takes 7 bases from V and 0 bases from J, and the germline ends sit 10 bases apart. There are 14 amino acids in the CDR3, from cysteine to phenylalanine inclusive. The DNA shown is the 42-base CDR3, in frame from base 1. According to the germline V gene (reference sequence), CDR1 reads MNHNY and CDR2 reads SVGAGI.